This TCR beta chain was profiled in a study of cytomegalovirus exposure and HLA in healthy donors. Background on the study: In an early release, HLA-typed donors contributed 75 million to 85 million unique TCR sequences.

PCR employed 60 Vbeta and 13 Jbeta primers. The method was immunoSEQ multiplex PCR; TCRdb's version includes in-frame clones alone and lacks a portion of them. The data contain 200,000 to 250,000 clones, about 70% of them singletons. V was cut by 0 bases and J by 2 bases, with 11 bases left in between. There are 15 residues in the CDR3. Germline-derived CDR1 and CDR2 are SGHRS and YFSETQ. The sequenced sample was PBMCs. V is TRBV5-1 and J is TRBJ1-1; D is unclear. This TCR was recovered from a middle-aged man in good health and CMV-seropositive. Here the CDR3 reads CASSLAGSPNTEAFF. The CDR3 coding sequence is TGCGCCAGCAGCTTGGCGGGATCTCCAAACACTGAAGCTTTCTTT.